Below are 3 T cell receptor beta chains sequenced from a single sample in a study of cytomegalovirus exposure and HLA in healthy donors. Primers: 60 Vbeta forward and 13 Jbeta reverse. This table comes from immunoSEQ multiplex PCR, and its TCRdb copy is limited to in-frame clones, with some not included. The table shows about 93,000 clones, with 77% occurring only once. What was sequenced was PBMCs. The origin of the receptors is a boy aged 5-17 years in good health and CMV-seronegative.

In nucleotides, the CDR3 is TGTGCCAGCACGGGTGCAGATACGCAGTATTTT. It is translated as CASTGADTQYF. The chain is built from TRBV25-1 and TRBJ2-3; D is undetermined. Germline loops: CDR1 MGHDK, CDR2 SYGVNS. The CDR3 is made up of 11 amino acids. Trimming stripped 7 bases from V and 4 bases from J, with 6 bases between.

The genes are TRBV5-1 and TRBJ1-4; 7 nucleotides agree with TRBD1. J gave up 3 bases and V 4 bases, and 3 bases lay outside the gene matches. Germline assignment: CDR1 SGHRS and CDR2 YFSETQ. The CDR3 contains 14 residues. The CDR3 loop reads CASSEQGSNEKLFF. Written as DNA, the CDR3 is TGCGCCAGCAGCGAACAGGGGTCTAATGAAAAACTGTTTTTT.

V is TRBV7-2 and J is TRBJ2-1; D is uncertain. The CDR3 is made up of 13 amino acids. V was pared by 0 bases and J by 8 bases, with 8 bases between. The V gene's germline CDR1 is SGHTA and CDR2 FQGNSA. The CDR3 spells CASSLAEWYEQFF. CDR3 sequence (DNA): TGTGCCAGCAGCTTAGCGGAGTGGTATGAGCAGTTCTTC.